The sequence of this T cell receptor beta chain was determined in a study of T cells in Graves' hyperthyroidism and ophthalmopathy. Study context: At initial diagnosis, before any treatment had begun, peripheral blood was obtained. Study-wide results and caveats: Ophthalmopathy was predicted by the model a median of roughly 6 months ahead of onset. Most thyroid clonotypes with frequency above 0.001 were detected in blood.

CDR3 length: 21 amino acids. Regarding this clonotype: What it binds is unknown.

From RNA transcripts, TCR beta CDR3 regions were amplified. An initial round of RT-PCR targeting the TCR CDR3 relied on the HTBI primer set. Each CDR3 protein gets one entry after TCRdb re-called the multiplex PCR reads with MiXCR. The sample consists of hundreds of thousands of distinct CDR3 sequences, about 14% of them appearing once. The sample consisted of blood. The clonotype originates from a woman aged 40 to 49 with Graves' ophthalmopathy. The gene calls are TRBV12-1 and TRBJ2-7; TRBD2 is the table's D call, not checked against the DNA. TRBV12-1 is a pseudogene segment. As DNA, the CDR3 is TGTGCCAGCAGCTCCCTTCGGATACTAGCGGGAGTAGTCCGGGCGACGTACGAGCAGTACTTC. Translation gives CASSSLRILAGVVRATYEQYF.